The clone carrying this T cell receptor (beta chain) was found once. Antigen: not known. The protocol was immunoSEQ multiplex PCR, while the TCRdb copy is restricted to in-frame clones and leaves out a portion. Among tens of thousands of clones listed, 90% to 95% were seen once. These data are taken from a study of T cell clones after liver transplantation. As for the study in general: Liver transplant recipients had immunosuppression withdrawal attempted within 2 years. Without induction therapy, subjects received standard immunosuppression until 12-24 months post-transplant. TCRbeta sequencing after a pre-transplant mixed lymphocyte reaction identified graft-donor-reactive clones, later tracked in post-transplant blood.

Findings and limits, study-wide: A larger donor-reactive than third-party decline suggested partial antigen-specific deletion.

V dropped 2 bases and J dropped 1 base, with 14 bases sitting between them. This CDR3 has 16 amino acids. CDR1 MNHEY and CDR2 SMNVEV come from the germline V gene (reference sequence). Specimen: CD4+ T cells from blood, collected roughly 26 months after liver transplant. This clonotype originated in a human patient who received a liver transplant. These T cells may partly come from the graft donor. This chain uses TRBV27 with TRBJ1-1; D is unresolved. The CDR3 DNA follows: TGTGCCAGCAGTTTAAGGGATGGGTTGGGGAACACTGAAGCTTTCTTT. It encodes CASSLRDGLGNTEAFF.